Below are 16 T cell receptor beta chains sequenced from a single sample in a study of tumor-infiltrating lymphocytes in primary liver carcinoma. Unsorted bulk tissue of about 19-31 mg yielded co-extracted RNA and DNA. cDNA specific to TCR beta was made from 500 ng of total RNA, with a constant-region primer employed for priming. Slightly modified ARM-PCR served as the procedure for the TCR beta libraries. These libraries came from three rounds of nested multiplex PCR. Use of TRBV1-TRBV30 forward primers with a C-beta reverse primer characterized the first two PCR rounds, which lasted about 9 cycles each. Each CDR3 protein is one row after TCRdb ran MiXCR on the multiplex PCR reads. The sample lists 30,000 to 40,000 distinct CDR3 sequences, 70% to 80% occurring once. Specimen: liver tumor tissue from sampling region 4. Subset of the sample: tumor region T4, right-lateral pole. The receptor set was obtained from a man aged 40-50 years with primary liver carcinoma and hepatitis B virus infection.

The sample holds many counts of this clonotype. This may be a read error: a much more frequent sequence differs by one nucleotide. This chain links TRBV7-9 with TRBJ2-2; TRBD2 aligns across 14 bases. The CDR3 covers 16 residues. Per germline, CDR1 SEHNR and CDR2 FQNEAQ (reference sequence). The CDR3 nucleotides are TGTGTCAGCAGCCATAGGACTAGCGGGAGGACCGGGGAGCTGTTTTTT. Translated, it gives CVSSHRTSGRTGELFF.

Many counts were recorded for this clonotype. The CDR3 here is CSATAGGQPQHF. The CDR3 DNA is TGCAGTGCTACAGCAGGGGGCCAGCCCCAGCATTTT. This sequence joins TRBV20-1 and TRBJ1-5; 8 positions match TRBD1. CDR3 length: 12 amino acids. Germline CDR1 is DFQATT and CDR2 is SNEGSKA (reference sequence). Trimming took 4 bases from V and 7 from J; bases not matched to a gene: 3.

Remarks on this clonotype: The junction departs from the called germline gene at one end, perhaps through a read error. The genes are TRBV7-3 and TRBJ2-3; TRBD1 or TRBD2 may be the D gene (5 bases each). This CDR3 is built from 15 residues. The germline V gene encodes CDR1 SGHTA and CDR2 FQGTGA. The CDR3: CASRLGAFSTDTQYF. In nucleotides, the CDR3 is TGTGCCAGCAGACTCGGGGCTTTTAGCACAGATACACAGTATTTT.

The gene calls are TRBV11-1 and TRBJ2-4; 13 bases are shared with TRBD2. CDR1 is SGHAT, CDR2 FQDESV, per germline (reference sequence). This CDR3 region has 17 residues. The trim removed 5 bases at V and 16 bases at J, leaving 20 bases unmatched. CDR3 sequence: CASSLPGTSGTKKILYF. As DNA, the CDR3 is TGTGCCAGCAGCCTTCCCGGGACTAGCGGGACCAAAAAGATTCTATACTTC.

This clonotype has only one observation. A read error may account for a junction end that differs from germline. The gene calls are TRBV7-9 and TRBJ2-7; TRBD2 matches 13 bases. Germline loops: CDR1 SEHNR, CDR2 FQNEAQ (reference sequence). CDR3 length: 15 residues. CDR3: CAISRTSGSLYEQYF. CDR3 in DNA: TGTGCCATCAGCCGGACTAGCGGGAGTCTCTACGAGCAGTACTTC.

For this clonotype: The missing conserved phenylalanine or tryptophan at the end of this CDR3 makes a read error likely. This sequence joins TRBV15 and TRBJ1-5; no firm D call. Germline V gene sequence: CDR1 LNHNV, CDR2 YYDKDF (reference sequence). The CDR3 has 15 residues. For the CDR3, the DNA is TGTGCCACCAGCAGAGACTCTCGTAGCAATCAGTCCCAGCATCTT. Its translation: CATSRDSRSNQSQHL.

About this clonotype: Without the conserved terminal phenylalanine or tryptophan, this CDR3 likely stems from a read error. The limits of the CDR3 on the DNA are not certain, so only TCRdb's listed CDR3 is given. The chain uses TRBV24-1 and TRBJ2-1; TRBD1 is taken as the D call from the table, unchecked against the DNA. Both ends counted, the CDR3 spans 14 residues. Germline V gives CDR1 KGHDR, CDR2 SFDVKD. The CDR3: CATKDPGGADVVFL.

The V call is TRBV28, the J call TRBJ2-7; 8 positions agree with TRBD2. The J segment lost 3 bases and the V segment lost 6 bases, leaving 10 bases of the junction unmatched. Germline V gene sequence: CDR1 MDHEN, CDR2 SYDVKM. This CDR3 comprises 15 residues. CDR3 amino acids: CASSLTSESYYEQYF. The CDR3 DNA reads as TGTGCCAGCAGCCTGACTAGCGAAAGCTACTACGAGCAGTACTTC.

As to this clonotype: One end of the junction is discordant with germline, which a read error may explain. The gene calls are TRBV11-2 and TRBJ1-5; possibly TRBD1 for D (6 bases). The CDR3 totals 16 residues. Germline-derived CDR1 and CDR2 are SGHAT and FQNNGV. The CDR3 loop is CASSLKGGLTYQSQHF. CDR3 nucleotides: TGTGCCAGCAGCCTAAAAGGGGGTCTGACGTATCAGTCCCAGCATTTT.

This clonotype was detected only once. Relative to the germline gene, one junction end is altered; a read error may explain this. CDR3 coding DNA: TGTGCCAGCACCCCGATGGGGACAGGGGAGCTGCTTTTT. Translating it yields CASTPMGTGELLF. V is TRBV6-2 or TRBV6-3 and J is TRBJ2-2; 10 bases are shared with TRBD1. The CDR3 spans 13 residues. CDR1 and CDR2 (germline): MNHEY, SVGEGT.

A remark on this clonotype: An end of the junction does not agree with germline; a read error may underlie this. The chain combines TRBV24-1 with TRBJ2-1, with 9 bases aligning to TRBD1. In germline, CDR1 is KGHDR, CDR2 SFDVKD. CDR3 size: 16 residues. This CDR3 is CAISDPGTGLTNEQFF. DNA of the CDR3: TGTGCCATCAGTGATCCCGGGACAGGGTTGACGAATGAGCAGTTCTTC.

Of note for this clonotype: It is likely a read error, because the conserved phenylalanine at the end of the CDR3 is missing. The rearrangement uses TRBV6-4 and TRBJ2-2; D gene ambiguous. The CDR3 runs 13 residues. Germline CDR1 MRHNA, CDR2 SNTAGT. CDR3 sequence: CASNDKESGELFS. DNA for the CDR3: TGTGCCAGCAATGACAAGGAGTCCGGGGAGCTGTTTTCT.

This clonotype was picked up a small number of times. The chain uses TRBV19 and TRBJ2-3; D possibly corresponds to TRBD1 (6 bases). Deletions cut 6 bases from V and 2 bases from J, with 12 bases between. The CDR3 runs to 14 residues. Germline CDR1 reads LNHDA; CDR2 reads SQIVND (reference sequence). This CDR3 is CASSTSGATDTQYF. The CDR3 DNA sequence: TGTGCCAGTAGCACCTCAGGGGCCACAGATACGCAGTATTTT.

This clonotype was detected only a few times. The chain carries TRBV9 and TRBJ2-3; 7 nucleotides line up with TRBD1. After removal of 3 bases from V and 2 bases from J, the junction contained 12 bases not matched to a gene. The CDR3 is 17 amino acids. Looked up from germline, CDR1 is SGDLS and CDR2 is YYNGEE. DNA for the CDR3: TGTGCCAGCAGCGCACGAGGACAGGCCAGACCCACAGATACGCAGTATTTT. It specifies CASSARGQARPTDTQYF.

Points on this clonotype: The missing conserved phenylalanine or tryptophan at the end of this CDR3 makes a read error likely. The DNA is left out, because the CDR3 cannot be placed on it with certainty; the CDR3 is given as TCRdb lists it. The CDR3 region is CASSSAWPTLY. J is TRBJ1-1 and V is TRBV6-2 or TRBV6-3. The CDR3 is 11 amino acids long, termini counted. From germline, CDR1 is MNHEY and CDR2 SVGEGT.

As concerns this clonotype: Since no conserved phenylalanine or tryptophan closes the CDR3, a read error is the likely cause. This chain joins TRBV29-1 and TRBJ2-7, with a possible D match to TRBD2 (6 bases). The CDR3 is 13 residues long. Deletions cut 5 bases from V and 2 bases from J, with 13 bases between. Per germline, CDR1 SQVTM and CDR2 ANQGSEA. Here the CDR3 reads CSVTGTHPYEQYL. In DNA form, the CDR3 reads TGCAGCGTTACCGGGACTCACCCCTACGAGCAGTACTTA.